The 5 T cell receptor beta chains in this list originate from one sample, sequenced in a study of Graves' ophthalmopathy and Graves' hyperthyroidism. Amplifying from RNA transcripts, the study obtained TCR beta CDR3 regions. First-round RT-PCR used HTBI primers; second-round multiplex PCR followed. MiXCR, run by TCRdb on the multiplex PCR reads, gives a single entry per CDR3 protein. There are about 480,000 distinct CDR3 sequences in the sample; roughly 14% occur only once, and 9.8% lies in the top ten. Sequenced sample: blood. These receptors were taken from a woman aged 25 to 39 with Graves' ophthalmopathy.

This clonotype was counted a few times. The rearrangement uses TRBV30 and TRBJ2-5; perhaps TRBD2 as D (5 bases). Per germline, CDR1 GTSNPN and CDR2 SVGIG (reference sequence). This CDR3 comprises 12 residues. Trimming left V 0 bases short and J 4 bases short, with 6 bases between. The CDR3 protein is CAWSVRGETQYF. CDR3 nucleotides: TGTGCCTGGAGTGTTCGGGGAGAGACCCAGTACTTC.

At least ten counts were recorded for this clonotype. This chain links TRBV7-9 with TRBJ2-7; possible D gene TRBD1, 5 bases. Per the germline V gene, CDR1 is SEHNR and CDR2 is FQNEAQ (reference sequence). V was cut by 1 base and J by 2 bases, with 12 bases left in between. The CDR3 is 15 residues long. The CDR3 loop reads CASSLGQRTTYEQYF. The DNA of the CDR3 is TGTGCCAGCAGCTTAGGACAGAGAACAACCTACGAGCAGTACTTC.

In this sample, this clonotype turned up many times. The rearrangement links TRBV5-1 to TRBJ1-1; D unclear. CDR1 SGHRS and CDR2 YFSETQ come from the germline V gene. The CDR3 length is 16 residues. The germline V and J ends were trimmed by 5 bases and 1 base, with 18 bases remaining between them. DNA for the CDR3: TGCGCCAGCAGATCCTTGGCGGGGTTAGAGAACACTGAAGCTTTCTTT. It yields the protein CASRSLAGLENTEAFF.

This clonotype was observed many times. The CDR3 sequence is CSAEGRTTNTGELFF. The CDR3 DNA is TGCAGTGCCGAAGGACGGACTACGAACACCGGGGAGCTGTTTTTT. The genes are TRBV20-1 and TRBJ2-2; D might be TRBD2 (6 bases). Germline CDR1 is DFQATT and CDR2 is SNEGSKA (reference sequence). This CDR3 is 15 amino acids long. V shed 6 bases and J shed 0 bases, with 14 bases lying between them.

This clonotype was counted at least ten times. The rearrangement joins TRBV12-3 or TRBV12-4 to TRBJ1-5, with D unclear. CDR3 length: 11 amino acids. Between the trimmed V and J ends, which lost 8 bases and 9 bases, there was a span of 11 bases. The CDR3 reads CASGAFPPQHF. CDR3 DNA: TGTGCCAGCGGTGCTTTTCCGCCCCAGCATTTT.